Described below is a single T cell receptor (beta chain) sequence and its context. The antigen remains unidentified. As handled by the study authors: Quality scores were absent from the junction-only immunoSEQ sequences, so filtering differed. Measured with immunoSEQ multiplex PCR; TCRdb has only the in-frame clones, and not every one. D and trimming were read from the DNA, whereas the V and J calls and clone size are those reported in that table. The profile shows approximately 500,000 clones, over 75% of them singletons. The data stem from a study of shared clonotypes between healthy human individuals. Study outcomes and limitations: The low donor count limited represented genetic and exposure-history diversity.

The TCR sequence derives from a woman between 35 and 50 years old in good health. Some clones in this sample may be carry-over from other donors' samples. Sample: PBMCs.

CDR3 sequence (DNA): TGTGCCAGCAGCCAGCGGGACAGGAACACCGGGGAGCTGTTTTTT. Its protein product is CASSQRDRNTGELFF. The chain has TRBV4-2 and TRBJ2-2; D is perhaps TRBD1 (7 bases). CDR3 length equals 15 residues. Germline CDR1 is LGHNA and CDR2 is YNFKEQ. Between the trimmed V and J ends, which lost 3 bases and 1 base, there was a span of 9 bases.